This TCR beta chain is from a study of blood T cell repertoires in COVID-19. Only in-frame clones appear in the TCRdb table, and some are missing; sequencing was by immunoSEQ multiplex PCR. The data show 140,000 to 150,000 clones, over 75% seen once. In its sample, this clone was seen a few times. CDR1 and CDR2 from the germline V gene are SGHDT and YYEEEE. The CDR3 is 15 amino acids. V gave up 4 bases and J gave up 11 bases, with 21 bases separating them. Material for sequencing was peripheral blood. This receptor was obtained from a man in his sixties with active or convalescent COVID-19. The V and J genes are TRBV5-6 and TRBJ1-4; D remains ambiguous. CDR3 nucleotides: TGTGCCAGCAGCCCGAGGGTTGACAATTCGGGGAAACTGTTTTTT. Amino acids: CASSPRVDNSGKLFF.